One and the same sample provided the 27 T cell receptor beta chains below, sequenced in a study of blood T cell repertoires in COVID-19. The assay was immunoSEQ multiplex PCR, and TCRdb's table has in-frame clones only and misses some. The sample contains 180,000 or so clones, roughly 83% of which appear only once. The source material was PBMCs or T cells enriched from blood (not recorded which). These TCRs come from a woman aged 50 to 60 who had recovered from COVID-19.

The genes are TRBV19 and TRBJ1-2, with D possibly TRBD1 on 5 matching bases. Trimming removed 5 bases from V and 3 bases from J, with 10 bases in between. Germline V gene data show CDR1 as LNHDA and CDR2 as SQIVND (reference sequence). The CDR3 is made up of 13 amino acids. The CDR3, as DNA: TGTGCCAGTAGTTTCACGACAGACTATGGCTACACCTTC. Residues: CASSFTTDYGYTF.

This rearrangement joins TRBV18 to TRBJ1-1; possibly TRBD1 for D (6 bases). The CDR3 has 16 amino acids. Germline assignment: CDR1 KGHSH and CDR2 LQKENI. V dropped 0 bases and J dropped 3 bases, with 14 bases sitting between them. CDR3 protein: CASSPPRGGMDTEAFF. CDR3 DNA: TGTGCCAGCTCACCACCCAGAGGGGGAATGGACACTGAAGCTTTCTTT.

The chain carries TRBV2 and TRBJ1-1; no reliable D call. This CDR3 comprises 12 residues. V shed 5 bases and J shed 8 bases, with 12 bases lying between them. Germline CDR1 SNHLY, CDR2 FYNNEI. The CDR3 DNA reads as TGTGCCAGCAGTCCATACCCGAGGGAAGCTTTCTTT. It translates to CASSPYPREAFF.

The gene calls are TRBV5-1 and TRBJ1-4; D is possibly TRBD1 (6 bases). CDR1 SGHRS and CDR2 YFSETQ come from the germline V gene. The CDR3 totals 17 residues. The ends were cut back, 4 bases at V and 1 base at J, with 17 bases in the middle. In DNA, the CDR3 is TGCGCCAGCAGCCGGCCGGAGGGAGGGGGAACTAATGAAAAACTGTTTTTT. Encoded protein: CASSRPEGGGTNEKLFF.

V gene TRBV3-1 (or the pseudogene TRBV3-2) combines with J gene TRBJ2-6; no clear D. The germline CDR1 and CDR2 sequences are LGHDT and YNNKEL (reference sequence). CDR3 length: 13 residues. V lost 3 bases and J lost 2, with 2 bases in between. CDR3 residues: CASSHTGANVLTF. DNA for the CDR3: TGTGCCAGCAGCCACACTGGGGCCAACGTCCTGACTTTC.

The chain combines TRBV7-9 with TRBJ1-5, with a tentative D call TRBD1 (6 bases). Germline V gene sequence: CDR1 SEHNR, CDR2 FQNEAQ (reference sequence). Trimming removed 4 bases at V and 0 bases at J, with 16 bases between. There are 17 residues in the CDR3. CDR3 sequence reads: CASSSNTGFPSNQPQHF. The CDR3 region has the DNA TGTGCCAGCAGCTCAAATACAGGGTTTCCTAGCAATCAGCCCCAGCATTTT. The variable domain in full, with the rest retrieved from reference TRBV7-9 and TRBJ1-5, is DTGVSQNPRHKITKRGQNVTFRCDPISEHNRLYWYRQTLGQGPEFLTYFQNEAQLEKSRLLSDRFSAERPKGSFSTLEIQRTEQGDSAMYLCASSSNTGFPSNQPQHFGDGTRLSIL.

DNA of the CDR3: TGTGCCATCAGTGACAGGGCATCCACTGAAGCTTTCTTT. Translation: CAISDRASTEAFF. The rearrangement links TRBV10-3 to TRBJ1-1; D is possibly TRBD1 (5 bases). The V end was cut by 3 bases, the J end by 4 bases, with 9 bases between. This CDR3 has 13 amino acids. Per germline, CDR1 ENHRY and CDR2 SYGVKD.

The genes are TRBV5-1 and TRBJ2-3; tentative D call: TRBD2 (6 bases). CDR1 and CDR2 (germline): SGHRS, YFSETQ. The CDR3 loop spans 17 amino acids. V dropped 0 bases and J dropped 4 bases, with 18 bases sitting between them. The CDR3 DNA is TGCGCCAGCAGCTTGGACCCAGCGGGCAGGCGGGCAGATACGCAGTATTTT. Translating it yields CASSLDPAGRRADTQYF.

The rearrangement uses TRBV28 and TRBJ2-6; TRBD1 matches at 9 bases. With 4 bases clipped from V and 2 bases from J, the junction kept 6 bases outside the gene matches. Germline CDR1 reads MDHEN; CDR2 reads SYDVKM. This CDR3 contains 17 residues. CDR3 in DNA: TGTGCCAGCAGTTCCATCCGACAGGGGGCTGGGGCCAACGTCCTGACTTTC. It translates to CASSSIRQGAGANVLTF.

This chain joins TRBV5-6 and TRBJ1-3; D not resolved. Germline CDR1 reads SGHDT; CDR2 reads YYEEEE. The V end was cut by 4 bases, the J end by 0 bases, with 14 bases between. This CDR3 contains 16 residues. As DNA, the CDR3 is TGTGCCAGCAGCCTTTATGGAGGGTACTCTGGAAACACCATATATTTT. Its translation: CASSLYGGYSGNTIYF.

The CDR3 coding sequence is TGCGCCAGCAGCCAAGGGCGACAGAGCTATAGCAATCAGCCCCAGCATTTT. As protein: CASSQGRQSYSNQPQHF. This rearrangement joins TRBV4-1 to TRBJ1-5, with a possible D match to TRBD1 (5 bases). CDR1 is MGHRA and CDR2 is YSYEKL in the germline V gene. V lost 1 base and J lost 0, with 13 bases in between. This CDR3 has 17 residues.

The rearrangement uses TRBV9 and TRBJ1-1, with TRBD1 matching 8 bases. V shed 4 bases, J shed 0 bases, and the junction held 5 bases outside the gene matches. Germline CDR1 reads SGDLS; CDR2 reads YYNGEE. The CDR3 is 15 residues long. CDR3 in DNA: TGTGCCAGCAGCCAACGGACAGGGCTGAACACTGAAGCTTTCTTT. Translation: CASSQRTGLNTEAFF.

This chain joins TRBV2 and TRBJ2-3; tentative D call: TRBD1 (7 bases). V dropped 8 bases and J dropped 8 bases, with 17 bases sitting between them. The CDR3 extends over 13 amino acids. Germline V gives CDR1 SNHLY, CDR2 FYNNEI. The CDR3 is CASGGTDPVTQYF. CDR3 bases: TGTGCCAGCGGAGGGACAGACCCCGTTACGCAGTATTTT.

This chain uses TRBV7-8 with TRBJ1-1; D call uncertain. From germline, CDR1 is SGHVS and CDR2 FQNEAQ. The CDR3 spans 13 residues. Trimming took 7 bases from V and 1 from J, leaving 10 bases between them. The CDR3 is CASILSGNTEAFF. Here the CDR3 DNA reads TGTGCCAGCATCCTTAGCGGGAACACTGAAGCTTTCTTT.

The chain combines TRBV2 with TRBJ1-2; D gene uncertain. The V gene's germline CDR1 is SNHLY and CDR2 FYNNEI. V was pared by 4 bases and J by 4 bases, with 7 bases between. The CDR3 is 12 amino acids. The CDR3 reads CASSAVVYGYTF. The CDR3 DNA reads TGTGCCAGCAGTGCCGTAGTCTATGGCTACACCTTC.

V is TRBV7-9 and J is TRBJ1-1; 7 bases are a match to TRBD1. V lost 3 bases to trimming and J lost 4 bases; unmatched junction nucleotides: 2. This CDR3 spans 13 amino acids. Germline V gene sequence: CDR1 SEHNR, CDR2 FQNEAQ (reference sequence). Here the CDR3 reads CASSFRGVTEAFF. The DNA for the CDR3 is TGTGCCAGCAGCTTCAGGGGGGTCACTGAAGCTTTCTTT.

This clone appeared once. The CDR3 DNA is TGTGCCAGCACAGCCGTAGCGCATTCCCCGGCTCCCCGGGAGCTGTTTTTT. Its translation is CASTAVAHSPAPRELFF. The V call is TRBV7-2, the J call TRBJ2-2; TRBD2 is a possible D gene (5 bases). V gave up 7 bases and J gave up 9 bases, with 27 bases separating them. Germline lookup yields CDR1 SGHTA and CDR2 FQGNSA. The CDR3 is made up of 17 amino acids. Full variable domain (outside the CDR3, taken from reference TRBV7-2 and TRBJ2-2): GAGVSQSPSNKVTEKGKDVELRCDPISGHTALYWYRQSLGQGLEFLIYFQGNSAPDKSGLPSDRFSAERTGGSVSTLTIQRTQQEDSAVYLCASTAVAHSPAPRELFFGEGSRLTVL.

The V and J genes are TRBV11-3 and TRBJ1-1; TRBD1 agrees at 7 bases. V lost 0 bases and J lost 1; bases outside the gene matches: 2. CDR1 SGHNT and CDR2 YENEEA come from the germline V gene. The CDR3 runs to 15 residues. CDR3 nucleotides: TGTGCCAGCAGCTTAGAGGACAGGACGAACACTGAAGCTTTCTTT. Protein product: CASSLEDRTNTEAFF. Together with reference TRBV11-3 and TRBJ1-1, the CDR3 gives the full variable domain: EAGVVQSPRYKIIEKKQPVAFWCNPISGHNTLYWYLQNLGQGPELLIRYENEEAVDDSQLPKDRFSAERLKGVDSTLKIQPAELGDSAVYLCASSLEDRTNTEAFFGQGTRLTVV.

The rearrangement joins TRBV7-3 to TRBJ2-2, with a tentative D call TRBD2 (5 bases). This CDR3 region has 13 residues. V lost 6 bases and J 3 bases, leaving 8 bases between the germline ends. Germline V gene data show CDR1 as SGHTA and CDR2 as FQGTGA. CDR3 nucleotides: TGTGCCAGCAGGGAGGATGACACCGGGGAGCTGTTTTTT. It codes for CASREDDTGELFF.

This chain connects TRBV14 to TRBJ1-1, with 9 bases matching TRBD1. The V and J ends lost 5 bases and 1 base, in that order; junction bases with no gene match: 8. CDR1 and CDR2 from the germline V gene are SGHDN and FVKESK. This CDR3 is built from 16 residues. CDR3 protein: CASSLRTGAWNTEAFF. The CDR3 nucleotides read TGTGCCAGCAGCTTACGGACAGGGGCGTGGAACACTGAAGCTTTCTTT.

This clone has a single count. J is TRBJ2-3 and V is TRBV7-8; the D gene is possibly TRBD2 (6 bases). Germline V gene data show CDR1 as SGHVS and CDR2 as FQNEAQ. This CDR3 has 16 residues. V lost 1 base and J lost 4, with 15 bases in between. CDR3 protein: CASSLGAGSLADTQYF. DNA of the CDR3: TGTGCCAGCAGCTTAGGGGCGGGAAGTCTTGCAGATACGCAGTATTTT. The variable domain in full, completed from reference TRBV7-8 and TRBJ2-3, reads GAGVSQSPRYKVAKRGQDVALRCDPISGHVSLFWYQQALGQGPEFLTYFQNEAQLDKSGLPSDRFFAERPEGSVSTLKIQRTQQEDSAVYLCASSLGAGSLADTQYFGPGTRLTVL.

The chain links TRBV19 to TRBJ2-6; D remains ambiguous. There are 15 residues in the CDR3. Germline V gene sequence: CDR1 LNHDA, CDR2 SQIVND (reference sequence). The V end lost 7 bases, the J end lost 0 bases, and 10 bases lay between the germline ends. The CDR3 coding sequence is TGTGCCAGTATTAACAGCTTCTCTGGGGCCAACGTCCTGACTTTC. It yields the protein CASINSFSGANVLTF.

The chain is built from TRBV6-6 and TRBJ1-2, with 7 nucleotides matching TRBD1. The J segment lost 9 bases and the V segment lost 8 bases, leaving 6 bases of the junction unmatched. CDR3 length: 11 amino acids. The germline CDR1 and CDR2 sequences are MNHNY and SVGAGI (reference sequence). The CDR3 sequence: CASRSGGSYTF. The CDR3 DNA is TGTGCCAGCCGATCAGGGGGAAGCTACACCTTC.

V gene TRBV6-5 combines with J gene TRBJ1-6; no firm D call. The CDR3 runs 16 residues. Germline CDR1 reads MNHEY; CDR2 reads SVGAGI. V was trimmed by 0 bases and J by 0 bases, leaving 6 bases between them. The CDR3 is CASSYSSSSYNSPLHF. In nucleotides, the CDR3 is TGTGCCAGCAGTTACTCGTCTAGCTCCTATAATTCACCCCTCCACTTT.

The CDR3 sequence is CASTRIGTGGGNTIYF. CDR3 in DNA: TGTGCCAGTACTCGCATCGGGACAGGGGGCGGAAACACCATATATTTT. The genes are TRBV19 and TRBJ1-3; 12 bases are shared with TRBD1. The ends lost 7 bases at V and 4 bases at J; junction bases unmatched: 8. The CDR3 contains 16 residues. Germline CDR1 and CDR2: LNHDA and SQIVND (reference sequence).

The rearrangement uses TRBV19 and TRBJ2-3, with 9 bases fitting TRBD1. V gave up 9 bases and J gave up 5 bases; unmatched junction bases: 3. Germline V lookup: CDR1 LNHDA, CDR2 SQIVND (reference sequence). CDR3 size: 12 residues. The CDR3 is CASDRGGDTQYF. In DNA, the CDR3 is TGTGCCAGCGACAGGGGGGGAGATACGCAGTATTTT. The full variable domain, in which reference TRBV19 and TRBJ2-3 provide the parts outside the CDR3, is DGGITQSPKYLFRKEGQNVTLSCEQNLNHDAMYWYRQDPGQGLRLIYYSQIVNDFQKGDIAEGYSVSREKKESFPLTVTSAQKNPTAFYLCASDRGGDTQYFGPGTRLTVL.

The rearrangement joins TRBV7-6 to TRBJ2-5; TRBD1 might be the D (5 bases). This CDR3 contains 14 residues. V lost 1 base and J lost 7, with 13 bases in between. Germline V gene data show CDR1 as SGHVS and CDR2 as FNYEAQ. In nucleotides, the CDR3 is TGTGCCAGCAGCTTAGAGCCAGGGCTTCGGACCCAGTACTTC. Translation: CASSLEPGLRTQYF.